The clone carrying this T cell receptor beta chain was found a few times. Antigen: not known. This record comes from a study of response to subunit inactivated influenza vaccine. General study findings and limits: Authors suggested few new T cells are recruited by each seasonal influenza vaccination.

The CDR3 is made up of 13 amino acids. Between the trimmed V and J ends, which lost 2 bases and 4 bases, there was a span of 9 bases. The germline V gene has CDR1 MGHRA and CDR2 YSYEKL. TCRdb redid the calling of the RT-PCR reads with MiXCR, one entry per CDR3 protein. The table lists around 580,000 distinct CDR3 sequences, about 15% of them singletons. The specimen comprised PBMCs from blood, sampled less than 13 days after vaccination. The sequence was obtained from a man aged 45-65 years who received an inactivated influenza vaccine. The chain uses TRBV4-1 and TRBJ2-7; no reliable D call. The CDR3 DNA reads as TGCGCCAGCAGCCAAACCCCAGAATACGAGCAGTACTTC. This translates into CASSQTPEYEQYF.